This is a list of T cell receptor beta chains from one sample in a study of spatial heterogeneity in lung cancer. From the 5' RACE reads, TCRdb called clonotypes with MiXCR, one entry per CDR3 protein. The sample lists roughly 3,500 distinct CDR3 sequences, about 3.5% occurring once. Sequenced material: lung tumor tissue, taken at surgery. Source of these receptors: a male donor with early-stage non-small cell lung cancer. The CDR3 runs from the conserved cysteine through the conserved F or W. The D gene is left open where the match is weak. Clone size, where shown, is once, few, many, or a class for clones that have expanded.

.	medium-sized	TRBJ2-1	TRBV20-1	TGCAGTGCTCCCAGCAGGGCGGGTGAGCAGTTCTTC	CSAPSRAGEQFF
TRBD1	medium-sized	TRBJ2-3	TRBV12-5	TGTGCTAGTGGTTTGAAGACAGGGGGGGCAGATACGCAGTATTTT	CASGLKTGGADTQYF
.	many	TRBJ1-2	TRBV6-1	TGTGCCAGTTGTGCCGGGACTCACAACTATGGCTACACCTTC	CASCAGTHNYGYTF
TRBD2	large	TRBJ2-5	TRBV7-2	TGTGCCTCCTCGGTCGGGGGGGCTCTGGAGACCCAGTACTTC	CASSVGGALETQYF
.	medium-sized	TRBJ1-4	TRBV30	TGTGCCTGGAGTGTACAGGCAGGGACGGAAAAACTGTTTTTT	CAWSVQAGTEKLFF
.	medium-sized	TRBJ2-3	TRBV10-2	TGCGCCTCCACTGGGGGGGGCCTGGGCACAGATACGCAGTATTTT	CASTGGGLGTDTQYF
TRBD1	medium-sized	TRBJ2-1	TRBV29-1	TGCAGCGGAGACAGGGGCAACAATGAGCAGTTCTTC	CSGDRGNNEQFF
.	medium-sized	TRBJ1-1	TRBV5-4	TGTGCCAGCAGCTTGGGCGGAGCGAACACTGAAGCTTTCTTT	CASSLGGANTEAFF
.	medium-sized	TRBJ1-1	TRBV20-1	TGCAGTGCTTCGAGGATTGGCGACACTGAAGCTTTCTTT	CSASRIGDTEAFF
TRBD1	medium-sized	TRBJ2-5	TRBV6-1	TGTGCCAGCAGTGCGAGACAGGGGTCTAAACAAGAGACCCAGTACTTC	CASSARQGSKQETQYF
TRBD2	medium-sized	TRBJ2-3	TRBV6-1	TGTGCCAGCAGGGACATAGCGGGGATAAGCACAGATACGCAGTATTTT	CASRDIAGISTDTQYF
.	few	TRBJ2-3	TRBV20-1	TGCAGTGCTAGGCGTGCATTAGATACGCAGTATTTT	CSARRALDTQYF
TRBD2	many	TRBJ2-1	TRBV27	TGTGCCAGCAGTTTGGGACTAGCGGGGAATGAGCAGTTCTTC	CASSLGLAGNEQFF
TRBD1	medium-sized	TRBJ2-3	TRBV5-8	TGTGCCAGCAGCTTCGGACAGGGGTCGACAGATACGCAGTATTTT	CASSFGQGSTDTQYF
TRBD1	medium-sized	TRBJ1-5	TRBV10-3	TGTGCCATCAGTACAGGGGACGTCAATCAGCCCCAGCATTTT	CAISTGDVNQPQHF
TRBD2	medium-sized	TRBJ2-1	TRBV4-1	TGCGCCAGCAGCCTCGGACTAGCGAGGTACAATGAGCAGTTCTTC	CASSLGLARYNEQFF
.	.	TRBJ1-1	TRBV28	TGTGCCAGCAATCGTAACACTGAAGCTTTCTTT	CASNRNTEAFF
TRBD1	medium-sized	TRBJ2-2	TRBV10-1	TGCGCCAGCAGTGATGTACAGGGGTACACCGGGGAGCTGTTTTTT	CASSDVQGYTGELFF